This T cell receptor (beta chain) originates from a study of blood T cell repertoires in COVID-19. The CDR3 contains 17 residues. Germline V gene lookup returns CDR1 MGHDK and CDR2 SYGVNS. The V gene end was trimmed by 0 bases and the J gene end by 10 bases; junction bases not matched to a gene: 15. TCRdb keeps only in-frame clones here, not all; method: immunoSEQ multiplex PCR. The repertoire consists of about 110,000 clones, with under 95% occurring once and the leading ten covering less than 1.5%. This clone was seen a single time. The material sequenced was peripheral blood. The J gene is TRBJ2-1, the V gene TRBV25-1; 7 bases map to TRBD2. This sequence was found in a woman younger than 45 with acute or convalescent COVID-19. CDR3 sequence: CASSEYSGGGSRAEQFF. As DNA, the CDR3 is TGTGCCAGCAGTGAATATTCGGGGGGAGGGTCCCGAGCAGAGCAGTTCTTC.